Listed below are T cell receptor beta chains from one sample, sequenced in a study of patients and donors after allogeneic stem cell transplantation. TCRdb re-analysed the RT-PCR reads in MiXCR, keeping a single row per CDR3 protein. The table lists about 960,000 distinct CDR3 sequences, 18% of them singletons. Sequenced input: blood, either unsorted or a sorted T cell fraction (not recorded which). These TCRs come from a human donor who was either an allogeneic HSCT recipient or a stem cell or donor lymphocyte infusion donor (not recorded which). It is not recorded whose cells these are; they may come from a transplant donor. The CDR3 runs from the conserved cysteine through the conserved F or W. A D gene is named only where the DNA matches it firmly. The size of a clone is reported for some rows only, either as once, few or many, or as a class for expanded clones.

j_gene: TRBJ2-1
v_gene: TRBV12-5
d_gene: TRBD2
abundance: few
CDR3nt: TGTGCTAGTGCCGTGGCTAGCGGGAGGGTGAACTACAATGAGCAGTTCTTC
CDR3aa: CASAVASGRVNYNEQFF

j_gene: TRBJ1-1
v_gene: TRBV20-1
d_gene: NA
abundance: NA
CDR3nt: TGCAGTGCTAGAGAAGGTTGGAAGAACACTGAAGCTTTCTTT
CDR3aa: CSAREGWKNTEAFF

j_gene: TRBJ1-3
v_gene: TRBV7-2
d_gene: NA
abundance: NA
CDR3nt: TGTGCCAGCAGCTCCGGGACAAAGAAGAACACCATATATTTT
CDR3aa: CASSSGTKKNTIYF

j_gene: TRBJ2-7
v_gene: TRBV12-3/TRBV12-4
d_gene: NA
abundance: few
CDR3nt: TGTGCCAGCAGTTTAGGTTCGGGAAACAACAACGAGCAGTACTTC
CDR3aa: CASSLGSGNNNEQYF

j_gene: TRBJ2-6
v_gene: TRBV27
d_gene: NA
abundance: NA
CDR3nt: TGTGCCAGCAGTCCGTGGACAATCTCTGGGGCCAACGTCCTGACTTTC
CDR3aa: CASSPWTISGANVLTF

j_gene: TRBJ2-3
v_gene: TRBV6-5
d_gene: NA
abundance: few
CDR3nt: TGTGCCAGCAGTTACGGAGAACGCACAGATACGCAGTATTTT
CDR3aa: CASSYGERTDTQYF

j_gene: TRBJ1-4
v_gene: TRBV9
d_gene: NA
abundance: few
CDR3nt: TGTGCCAGCAGCGCAAATCCCTGGGGGACTAATGAAAAACTGTTTTTT
CDR3aa: CASSANPWGTNEKLFF

j_gene: TRBJ1-1
v_gene: TRBV6-5
d_gene: TRBD1
abundance: NA
CDR3nt: TGTGCCAGCAGTTACGACGACAGGGGCCGACGAAACACTGAAGCTTTCTTT
CDR3aa: CASSYDDRGRRNTEAFF

j_gene: TRBJ1-1
v_gene: TRBV5-1
d_gene: TRBD1
abundance: few
CDR3nt: TGCGCCAGCAGGGGGACAGGCCCTATTGCTGAAGCTTTCTTT
CDR3aa: CASRGTGPIAEAFF

j_gene: TRBJ2-7
v_gene: TRBV4-2
d_gene: TRBD2
abundance: NA
CDR3nt: TGTGCCAGCAGCCAAGATCCGGCTAGCGGGGTGGTTGCCTACGAGCAGTACTTC
CDR3aa: CASSQDPASGVVAYEQYF

j_gene: TRBJ1-2
v_gene: TRBV29-1
d_gene: NA
abundance: many
CDR3nt: TGCAGCGTTGTTCAGTCGGGGGCCCCTAACTATGGCTACACCTTC
CDR3aa: CSVVQSGAPNYGYTF

j_gene: TRBJ2-6
v_gene: TRBV3-1
d_gene: NA
abundance: few
CDR3nt: TGTGCCAGCAGCCAAGCTCTCTCTGGGGCCAACGTCCTGACTTTC
CDR3aa: CASSQALSGANVLTF

j_gene: TRBJ2-5
v_gene: TRBV5-1
d_gene: NA
abundance: few
CDR3nt: TGCGCCAGCAGCAGGAGGGAAGGGAGTCAAGAGACCCAGTACTTC
CDR3aa: CASSRREGSQETQYF

j_gene: TRBJ1-5
v_gene: TRBV5-5
d_gene: NA
abundance: many
CDR3nt: TGTGCCAGCAGCTTGGGGGTGGGCAATCAGCCCCAGCATTTT
CDR3aa: CASSLGVGNQPQHF

j_gene: TRBJ2-3
v_gene: TRBV20-1
d_gene: TRBD1
abundance: NA
CDR3nt: TGCAGTGCTGGAAGGACAGGGGCCAGAGCAGATACGCAGTATTTT
CDR3aa: CSAGRTGARADTQYF

j_gene: TRBJ2-7
v_gene: TRBV7-9
d_gene: TRBD2
abundance: few
CDR3nt: TGTGCCAGCAGCTTAAGGTCGAGCGGGAGTTACGAGCAGTACTTC
CDR3aa: CASSLRSSGSYEQYF

j_gene: TRBJ1-6
v_gene: TRBV12-3/TRBV12-4
d_gene: NA
abundance: few
CDR3nt: TGTGCCAGCAGTTCGCCAGGGTTTTTGCCCCTCCACTTT
CDR3aa: CASSSPGFLPLHF

j_gene: TRBJ1-6
v_gene: TRBV19
d_gene: NA
abundance: few
CDR3nt: TGTGCCAGTAGTGCGTACAGGAGGGGGAATTCACCCCTCCACTTT
CDR3aa: CASSAYRRGNSPLHF

j_gene: TRBJ1-6
v_gene: TRBV27
d_gene: NA
abundance: NA
CDR3nt: TGTGCCAGCAGTTTGTTTGTGGACAGTTATAATTCACCCCTCCACTTT
CDR3aa: CASSLFVDSYNSPLHF

j_gene: TRBJ1-5
v_gene: TRBV5-1
d_gene: NA
abundance: few
CDR3nt: TGCGCCAGCAGCTTGGGGGAAATCAGCAATCAGCCCCAGCATTTT
CDR3aa: CASSLGEISNQPQHF

j_gene: TRBJ1-1
v_gene: TRBV6-5
d_gene: NA
abundance: NA
CDR3nt: TGTGCCAGCAGTTACTGGGGAGGGACTGAAGCTTTCTTT
CDR3aa: CASSYWGGTEAFF

j_gene: TRBJ2-3
v_gene: TRBV25-1
d_gene: TRBD1
abundance: NA
CDR3nt: TGTGCCAGCTCTGGACAGGGTTTCACAGATACGCAGTATTTT
CDR3aa: CASSGQGFTDTQYF

j_gene: TRBJ2-5
v_gene: TRBV12-3/TRBV12-4
d_gene: TRBD1
abundance: few
CDR3nt: TGTGCCAGCAGCCCCCTACAGGGGGGAAGGGGTGAGACCCAGTACTTC
CDR3aa: CASSPLQGGRGETQYF

j_gene: TRBJ2-1
v_gene: TRBV5-1
d_gene: NA
abundance: few
CDR3nt: TGCGCCAGCATCTCTGGGGTGGGGAATGAGCAGTTCTTC
CDR3aa: CASISGVGNEQFF

j_gene: TRBJ2-3
v_gene: TRBV9
d_gene: TRBD1
abundance: few
CDR3nt: TGTGCCAGCAGCGTAGAAGGGGGCCCAGATACGCAGTATTTT
CDR3aa: CASSVEGGPDTQYF

j_gene: TRBJ1-1
v_gene: TRBV7-2
d_gene: TRBD1
abundance: few
CDR3nt: TGTGCCAGCAGCTTAGCATACAGGGGGTGGACTTTCTTT
CDR3aa: CASSLAYRGWTFF

j_gene: TRBJ2-1
v_gene: TRBV5-1
d_gene: NA
abundance: NA
CDR3nt: TGCGCCAGCAGCTTGATTACCCTTTCTAGCTCCTACAATGAGCAGTTCTTC
CDR3aa: CASSLITLSSSYNEQFF

j_gene: TRBJ1-1
v_gene: TRBV6-1
d_gene: TRBD1
abundance: NA
CDR3nt: TGTGCCAGCAAGGGAGGACAGGTACAGGGGTTT
CDR3aa: CASKGGQVQGF

j_gene: TRBJ2-5
v_gene: TRBV2
d_gene: TRBD1
abundance: NA
CDR3nt: TGTGCCAGCAGGGGGGGACAGGGAGATCAAGAGACCCAGTACTTC
CDR3aa: CASRGGQGDQETQYF

j_gene: TRBJ2-1
v_gene: TRBV20-1
d_gene: TRBD2
abundance: NA
CDR3nt: TGCAGTGCGGTCCTAGCGGGGTCTCACAATGAGCAGTTCTTC
CDR3aa: CSAVLAGSHNEQFF

j_gene: TRBJ2-3
v_gene: TRBV7-9
d_gene: NA
abundance: NA
CDR3nt: TGTGCCAGCAGCGGACGGGGGAGTCGGACAGATACGCAGTATTTT
CDR3aa: CASSGRGSRTDTQYF

j_gene: TRBJ2-2
v_gene: TRBV12-3/TRBV12-4
d_gene: TRBD1
abundance: few
CDR3nt: TGTGCCACCATTCCCGACAGGGCACGCGGTGGGGAGCTGTTTTTT
CDR3aa: CATIPDRARGGELFF

j_gene: TRBJ1-3
v_gene: TRBV29-1
d_gene: NA
abundance: NA
CDR3nt: TGCAGCGTTGAAGTCGACTTCCTCTCTGGAAACACCATATATTTT
CDR3aa: CSVEVDFLSGNTIYF

j_gene: TRBJ2-2
v_gene: TRBV2
d_gene: NA
abundance: NA
CDR3nt: TGTGCCAGCAGTGGGGCATATCAGGGGACGACCGGGGAGCTGTTTTTT
CDR3aa: CASSGAYQGTTGELFF

j_gene: TRBJ1-6
v_gene: TRBV9
d_gene: NA
abundance: NA
CDR3nt: TGTGCCAGCAGCGTAGCTACGCGGGGGGCAGCCCTCCACTTT
CDR3aa: CASSVATRGAALHF

j_gene: TRBJ1-2
v_gene: TRBV12-3/TRBV12-4
d_gene: TRBD1
abundance: NA
CDR3nt: TGTGCCAGCAGTCCAAGACAGGGGGCGAAGGTCTATGGCTACACCTTC
CDR3aa: CASSPRQGAKVYGYTF

j_gene: TRBJ1-1
v_gene: TRBV3-1
d_gene: NA
abundance: few
CDR3nt: TGTGCCAGCAGCCCAGGCCGACGAAGCAACACTGAAGCTTTCTTT
CDR3aa: CASSPGRRSNTEAFF